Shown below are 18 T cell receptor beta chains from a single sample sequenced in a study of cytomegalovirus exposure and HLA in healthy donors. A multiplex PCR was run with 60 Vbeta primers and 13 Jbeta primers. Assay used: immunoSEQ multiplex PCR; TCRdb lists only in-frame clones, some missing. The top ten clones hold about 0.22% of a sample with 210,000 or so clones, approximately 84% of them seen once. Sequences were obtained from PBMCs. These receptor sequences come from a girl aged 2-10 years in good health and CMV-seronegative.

The CDR3 DNA reads TGCGCCAGCAGCCAAGTTTGGGGAGGTGAGCAGTTCTTC. Its translation: CASSQVWGGEQFF. The chain recombines TRBV4-1 with TRBJ2-1; a weak D match, TRBD2 (6 bases). From germline, CDR1 is MGHRA and CDR2 YSYEKL. Trimming took 1 base from V and 9 from J, leaving 10 bases between them. The CDR3 contains 13 residues.

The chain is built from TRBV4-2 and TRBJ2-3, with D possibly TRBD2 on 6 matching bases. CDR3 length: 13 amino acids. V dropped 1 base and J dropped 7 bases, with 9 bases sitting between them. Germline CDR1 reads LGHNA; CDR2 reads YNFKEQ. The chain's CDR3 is CASSQASVNTQYF. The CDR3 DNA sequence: TGTGCCAGCAGCCAAGCTAGCGTAAATACGCAGTATTTT.

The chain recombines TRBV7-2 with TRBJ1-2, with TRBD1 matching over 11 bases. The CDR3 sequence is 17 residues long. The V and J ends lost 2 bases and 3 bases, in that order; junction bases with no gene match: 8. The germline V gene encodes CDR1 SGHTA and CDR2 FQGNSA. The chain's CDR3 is CASSLSGQGARDYGYTF. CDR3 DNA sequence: TGTGCCAGCAGCTTATCCGGACAGGGGGCAAGGGACTATGGCTACACCTTC.

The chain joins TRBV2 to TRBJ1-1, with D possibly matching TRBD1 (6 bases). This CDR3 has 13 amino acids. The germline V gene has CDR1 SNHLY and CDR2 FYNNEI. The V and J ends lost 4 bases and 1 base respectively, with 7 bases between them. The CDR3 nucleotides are TGTGCCAGCAGTGTACAGGGGAACACTGAAGCTTTCTTT. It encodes CASSVQGNTEAFF.

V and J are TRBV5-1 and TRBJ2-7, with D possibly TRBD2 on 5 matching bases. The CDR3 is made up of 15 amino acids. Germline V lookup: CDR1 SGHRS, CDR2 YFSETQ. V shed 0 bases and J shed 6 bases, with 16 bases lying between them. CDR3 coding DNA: TGCGCCAGCAGCTTGGCGGGCGGGTTAGGCTCCGAGCAGTACTTC. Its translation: CASSLAGGLGSEQYF.

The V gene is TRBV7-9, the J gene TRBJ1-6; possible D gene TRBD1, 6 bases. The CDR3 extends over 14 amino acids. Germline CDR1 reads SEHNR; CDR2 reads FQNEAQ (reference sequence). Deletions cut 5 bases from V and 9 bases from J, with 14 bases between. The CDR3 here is CASSSGQSGSPLHF. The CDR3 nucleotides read TGTGCCAGCAGCAGCGGACAGTCCGGTTCACCCCTCCACTTT.

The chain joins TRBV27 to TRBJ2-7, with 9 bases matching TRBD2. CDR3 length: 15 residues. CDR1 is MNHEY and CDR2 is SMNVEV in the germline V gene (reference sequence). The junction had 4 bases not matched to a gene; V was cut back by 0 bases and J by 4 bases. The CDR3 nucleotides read TGTGCCAGCAGTTTATCCGCGGGAGGGAGGTACGAGCAGTACTTC. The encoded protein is CASSLSAGGRYEQYF.

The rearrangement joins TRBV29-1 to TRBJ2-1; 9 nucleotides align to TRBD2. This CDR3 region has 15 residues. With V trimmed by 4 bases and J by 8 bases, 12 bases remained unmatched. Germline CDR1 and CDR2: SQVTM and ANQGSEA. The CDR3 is CSVGSSGRSSDEQFF. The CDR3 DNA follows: TGCAGCGTTGGTAGTAGCGGGAGAAGTTCCGATGAGCAGTTCTTC.

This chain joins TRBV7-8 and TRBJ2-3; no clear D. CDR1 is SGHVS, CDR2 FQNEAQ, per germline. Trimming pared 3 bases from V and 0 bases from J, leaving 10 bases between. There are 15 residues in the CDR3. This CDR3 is CASSLRGLSTDTQYF. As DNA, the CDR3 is TGTGCCAGCAGCTTGCGCGGCCTTAGCACAGATACGCAGTATTTT.

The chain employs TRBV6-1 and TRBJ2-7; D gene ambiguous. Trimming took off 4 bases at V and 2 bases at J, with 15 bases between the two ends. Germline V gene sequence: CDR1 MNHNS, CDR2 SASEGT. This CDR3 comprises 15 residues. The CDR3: CASSAPLARTYEQYF. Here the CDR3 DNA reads TGTGCCAGCAGTGCCCCTCTGGCGCGGACCTACGAGCAGTACTTC.

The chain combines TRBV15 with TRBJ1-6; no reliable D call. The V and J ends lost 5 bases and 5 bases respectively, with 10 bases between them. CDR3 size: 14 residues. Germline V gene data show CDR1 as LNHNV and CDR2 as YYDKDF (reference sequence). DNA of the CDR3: TGTGCCACCAGCTTTTCCCCCAATAATTCACCCCTCCACTTT. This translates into CATSFSPNNSPLHF.

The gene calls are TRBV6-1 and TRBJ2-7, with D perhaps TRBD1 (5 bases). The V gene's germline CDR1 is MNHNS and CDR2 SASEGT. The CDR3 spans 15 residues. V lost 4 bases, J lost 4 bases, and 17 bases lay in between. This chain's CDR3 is CASSVSQGFGYEQYF. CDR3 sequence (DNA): TGTGCCAGCAGTGTAAGTCAGGGTTTCGGTTACGAGCAGTACTTC.

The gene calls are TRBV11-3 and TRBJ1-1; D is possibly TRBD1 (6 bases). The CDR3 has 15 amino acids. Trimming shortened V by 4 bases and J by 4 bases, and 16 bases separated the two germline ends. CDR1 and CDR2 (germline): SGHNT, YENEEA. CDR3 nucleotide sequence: TGTGCCAGCAGCTCGACCACAGGGCTTGGCACTGAAGCTTTCTTT. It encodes CASSSTTGLGTEAFF.

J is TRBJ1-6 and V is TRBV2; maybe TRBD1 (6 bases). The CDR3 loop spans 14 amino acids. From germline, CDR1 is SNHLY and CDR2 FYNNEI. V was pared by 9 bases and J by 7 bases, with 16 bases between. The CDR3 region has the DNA TGTGCCAGTTGCCTTGGACAGATAAATTCACCCCTCCACTTT. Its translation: CASCLGQINSPLHF.

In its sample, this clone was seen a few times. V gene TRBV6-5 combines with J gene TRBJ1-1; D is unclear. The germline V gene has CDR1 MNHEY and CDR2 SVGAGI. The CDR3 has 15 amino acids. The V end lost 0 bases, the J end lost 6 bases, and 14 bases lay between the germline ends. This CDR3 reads CASSYSSVKRAEAFF. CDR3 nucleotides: TGTGCCAGCAGTTACTCCTCCGTGAAGAGAGCTGAAGCTTTCTTT.

CDR3 sequence: CASSSGYRQGSGNEKLFF. CDR3 DNA: TGCGCCAGCAGCTCGGGGTACCGACAGGGGAGTGGTAATGAAAAACTGTTTTTT. The chain has TRBV5-1 and TRBJ1-4; the match to TRBD1 covers 8 bases. V trimming: 3 bases; J trimming: 4 bases; junction bases outside the gene matches: 14. Germline V lookup: CDR1 SGHRS, CDR2 YFSETQ. The CDR3 sequence is 18 residues long.

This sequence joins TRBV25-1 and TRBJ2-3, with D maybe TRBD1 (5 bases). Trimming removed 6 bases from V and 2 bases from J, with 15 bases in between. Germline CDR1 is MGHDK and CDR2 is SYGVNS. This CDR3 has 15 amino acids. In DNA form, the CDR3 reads TGTGCCAGCAGAAGGGGTGGGCTATTCACAGATACGCAGTATTTT. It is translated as CASRRGGLFTDTQYF.

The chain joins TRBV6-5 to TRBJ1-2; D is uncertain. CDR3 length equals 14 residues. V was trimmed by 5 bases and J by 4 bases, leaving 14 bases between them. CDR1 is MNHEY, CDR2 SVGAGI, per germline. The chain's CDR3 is CASSTLRGSYGYTF. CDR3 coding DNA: TGTGCCAGCAGTACCCTGAGAGGAAGCTATGGCTACACCTTC.